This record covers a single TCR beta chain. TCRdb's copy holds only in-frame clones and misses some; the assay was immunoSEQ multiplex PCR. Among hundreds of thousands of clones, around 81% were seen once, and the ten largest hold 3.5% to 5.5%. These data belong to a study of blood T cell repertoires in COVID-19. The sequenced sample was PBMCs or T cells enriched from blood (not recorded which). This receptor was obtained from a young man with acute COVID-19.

The CDR3 region has the DNA TGTGCCAGCGGGTTACAGGATCATGGCTACACCTTC. Translated, it gives CASGLQDHGYTF. V gene TRBV19 combines with J gene TRBJ1-2; D is perhaps TRBD1 (5 bases). Between the trimmed V and J ends, which lost 9 bases and 6 bases, there was a span of 14 bases. CDR1 and CDR2 (germline): LNHDA, SQIVND (reference sequence). The CDR3 consists of 12 residues.